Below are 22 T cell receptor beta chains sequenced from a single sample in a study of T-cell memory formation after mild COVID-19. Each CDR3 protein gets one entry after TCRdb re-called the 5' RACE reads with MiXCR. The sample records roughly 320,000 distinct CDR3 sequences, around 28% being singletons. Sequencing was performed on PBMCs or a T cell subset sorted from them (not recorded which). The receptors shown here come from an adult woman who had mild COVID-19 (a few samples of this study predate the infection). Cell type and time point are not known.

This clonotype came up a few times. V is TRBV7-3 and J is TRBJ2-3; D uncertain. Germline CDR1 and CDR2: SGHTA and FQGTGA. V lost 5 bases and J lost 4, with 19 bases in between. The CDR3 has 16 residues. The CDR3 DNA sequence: TGTGCCAGCAGCCAAACCATCTTGGGTGGCGCAGATACGCAGTATTTT. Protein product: CASSQTILGGADTQYF.

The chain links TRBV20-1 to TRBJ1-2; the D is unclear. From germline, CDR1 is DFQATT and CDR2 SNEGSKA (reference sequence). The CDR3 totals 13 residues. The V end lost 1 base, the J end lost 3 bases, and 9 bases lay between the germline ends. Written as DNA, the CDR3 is TGCAGTGCTAGAGGGGCAGACTACTATGGCTACACCTTC. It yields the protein CSARGADYYGYTF.

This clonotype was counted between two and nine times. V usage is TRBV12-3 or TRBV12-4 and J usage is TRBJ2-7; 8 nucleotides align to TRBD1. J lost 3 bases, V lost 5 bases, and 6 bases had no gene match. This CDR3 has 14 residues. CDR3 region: CASSPYRGFYEQYF. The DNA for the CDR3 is TGTGCCAGCAGTCCGTACAGGGGGTTCTACGAGCAGTACTTC.

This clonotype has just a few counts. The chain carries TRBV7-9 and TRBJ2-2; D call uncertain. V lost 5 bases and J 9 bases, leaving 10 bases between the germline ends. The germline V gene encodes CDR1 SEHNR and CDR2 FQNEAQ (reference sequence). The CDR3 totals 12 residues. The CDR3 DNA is TGTGCCAGCAGCCCGGATGCGAGGGAGCTGTTTTTT. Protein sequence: CASSPDARELFF.

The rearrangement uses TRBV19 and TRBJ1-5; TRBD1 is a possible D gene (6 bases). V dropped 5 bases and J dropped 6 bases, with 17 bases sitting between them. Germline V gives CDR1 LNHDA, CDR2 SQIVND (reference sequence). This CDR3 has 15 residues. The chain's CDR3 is CASSWTPGGTQPQHF. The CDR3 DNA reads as TGTGCCAGTAGTTGGACCCCTGGGGGCACTCAGCCCCAGCATTTT.

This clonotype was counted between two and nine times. CDR3 in DNA: TGTGCCAGCAGCTTAGGGAGGGATCACACAGATACGCAGTATTTT. This sequence encodes CASSLGRDHTDTQYF. The chain combines TRBV11-2 with TRBJ2-3, with D possibly matching TRBD2 (6 bases). Germline V gene data show CDR1 as SGHAT and CDR2 as FQNNGV. The CDR3 extends over 15 amino acids. Trimming cost V 1 base and J 2 bases, with 10 bases left between them. Complete variable domain (other parts from reference TRBV11-2 and TRBJ2-3): EAGVAQSPRYKIIEKRQSVAFWCNPISGHATLYWYQQILGQGPKLLIQFQNNGVVDDSQLPKDRFSAERLKGVDSTLKIQPAKLEDSAVYLCASSLGRDHTDTQYFGPGTRLTVL.

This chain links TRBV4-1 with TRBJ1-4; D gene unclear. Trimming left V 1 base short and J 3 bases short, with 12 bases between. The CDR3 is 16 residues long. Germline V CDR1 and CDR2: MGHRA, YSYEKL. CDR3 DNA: TGCGCCAGCAGCCAAGTAATAAGCGCTTCTAATGAAAAACTGTTTTTT. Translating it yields CASSQVISASNEKLFF.

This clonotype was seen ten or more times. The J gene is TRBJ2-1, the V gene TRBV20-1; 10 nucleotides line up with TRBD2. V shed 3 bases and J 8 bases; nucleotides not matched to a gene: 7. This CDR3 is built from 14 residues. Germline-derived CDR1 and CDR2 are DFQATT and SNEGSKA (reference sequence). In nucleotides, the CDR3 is TGCAGTGCTAGGTGGAGGACTAGCGGCGATGAGCAGTTCTTC. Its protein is CSARWRTSGDEQFF.

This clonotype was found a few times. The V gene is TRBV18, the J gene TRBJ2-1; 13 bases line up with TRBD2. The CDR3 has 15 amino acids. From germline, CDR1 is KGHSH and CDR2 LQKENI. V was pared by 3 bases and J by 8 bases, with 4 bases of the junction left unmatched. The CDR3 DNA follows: TGTGCCAGCTCACCGACTAGCGGGGGGCCCCATGAGCAGTTCTTC. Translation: CASSPTSGGPHEQFF. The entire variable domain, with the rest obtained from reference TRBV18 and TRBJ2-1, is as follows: NAGVMQNPRHLVRRRGQEARLRCSPMKGHSHVYWYRQLPEEGLKFMVYLQKENIIDESGMPKERFSAEFPKEGPSILRIQQVVRGDSAAYFCASSPTSGGPHEQFFGPGTRLTVL.

Written as DNA, the CDR3 is TGTGCCAGTAGTATCTCACACGTCACAGATACGCAGTATTTT. Its protein is CASSISHVTDTQYF. This chain connects TRBV19 to TRBJ2-3, with D uncertain. CDR3 length: 14 amino acids. The V gene lost 3 bases and the J gene lost 2 bases, with 9 bases spanning the gap. CDR1 is LNHDA, CDR2 SQIVND, per germline (reference sequence).

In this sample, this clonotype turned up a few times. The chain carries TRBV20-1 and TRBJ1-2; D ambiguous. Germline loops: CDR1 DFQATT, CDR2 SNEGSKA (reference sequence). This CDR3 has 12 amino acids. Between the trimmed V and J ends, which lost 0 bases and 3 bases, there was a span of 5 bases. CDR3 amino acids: CSARESYYGYTF. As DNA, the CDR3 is TGCAGTGCTAGAGAGAGTTACTATGGCTACACCTTC.

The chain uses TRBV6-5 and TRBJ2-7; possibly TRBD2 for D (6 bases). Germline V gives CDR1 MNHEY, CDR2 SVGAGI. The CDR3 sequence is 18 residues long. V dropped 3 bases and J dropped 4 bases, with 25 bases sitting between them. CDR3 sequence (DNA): TGTGCCAGCAGTTATAGGGCTGACCAGGGAGGAGTTCGATACGAGCAGTACTTC. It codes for CASSYRADQGGVRYEQYF.

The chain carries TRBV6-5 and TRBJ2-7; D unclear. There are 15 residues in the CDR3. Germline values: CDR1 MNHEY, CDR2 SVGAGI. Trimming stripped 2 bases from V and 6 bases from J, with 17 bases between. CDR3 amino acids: CASSYGTVRSAEQYF. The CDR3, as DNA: TGTGCCAGCAGTTACGGTACGGTTCGCTCGGCCGAGCAGTACTTC.

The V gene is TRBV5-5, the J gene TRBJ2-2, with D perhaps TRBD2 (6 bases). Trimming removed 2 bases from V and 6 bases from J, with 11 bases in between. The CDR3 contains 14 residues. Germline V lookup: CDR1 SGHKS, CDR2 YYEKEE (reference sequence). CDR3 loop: CASSLTGDSGELFF. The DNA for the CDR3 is TGTGCCAGCAGCTTAACGGGAGATTCCGGGGAGCTGTTTTTT.

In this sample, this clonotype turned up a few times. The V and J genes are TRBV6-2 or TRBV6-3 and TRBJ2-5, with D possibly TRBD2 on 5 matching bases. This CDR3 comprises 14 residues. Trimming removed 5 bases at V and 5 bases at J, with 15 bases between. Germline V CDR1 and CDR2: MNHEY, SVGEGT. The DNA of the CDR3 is TGTGCCAGCAGTCCCCCCGACTACGGCGAGACCCAGTACTTC. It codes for CASSPPDYGETQYF.

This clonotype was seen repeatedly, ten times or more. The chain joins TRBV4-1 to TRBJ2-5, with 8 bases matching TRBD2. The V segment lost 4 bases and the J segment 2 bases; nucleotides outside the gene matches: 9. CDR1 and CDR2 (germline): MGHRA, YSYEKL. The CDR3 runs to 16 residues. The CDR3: CASSLQPSGRQETQYF. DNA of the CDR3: TGCGCCAGCAGCCTCCAACCTAGCGGGCGACAAGAGACCCAGTACTTC.

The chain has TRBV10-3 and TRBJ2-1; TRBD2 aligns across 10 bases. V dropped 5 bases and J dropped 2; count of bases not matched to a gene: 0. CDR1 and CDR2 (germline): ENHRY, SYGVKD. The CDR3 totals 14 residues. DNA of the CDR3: TGTGCCATCAGTAGCGGGGGGGCCTACAATGAGCAGTTCTTC. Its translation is CAISSGGAYNEQFF.

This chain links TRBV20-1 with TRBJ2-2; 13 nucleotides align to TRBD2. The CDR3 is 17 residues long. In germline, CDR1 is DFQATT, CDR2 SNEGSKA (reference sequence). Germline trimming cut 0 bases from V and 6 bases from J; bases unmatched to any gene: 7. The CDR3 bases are TGCAGTGCTAGAGAAAGGACTAGCGGGAGTTTCGCCGGGGAGCTGTTTTTT. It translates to CSARERTSGSFAGELFF.

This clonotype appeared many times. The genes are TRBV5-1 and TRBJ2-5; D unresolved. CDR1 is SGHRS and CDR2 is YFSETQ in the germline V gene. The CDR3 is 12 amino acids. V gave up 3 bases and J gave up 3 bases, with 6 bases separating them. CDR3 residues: CASSYSKETQYF. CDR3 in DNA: TGCGCCAGCAGCTACTCCAAAGAGACCCAGTACTTC. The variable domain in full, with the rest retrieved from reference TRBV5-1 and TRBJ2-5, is KAGVTQTPRYLIKTRGQQVTLSCSPISGHRSVSWYQQTPGQGLQFLFEYFSETQRNKGNFPGRFSGRQFSNSRSEMNVSTLELGDSALYLCASSYSKETQYFGPGTRLLVL.

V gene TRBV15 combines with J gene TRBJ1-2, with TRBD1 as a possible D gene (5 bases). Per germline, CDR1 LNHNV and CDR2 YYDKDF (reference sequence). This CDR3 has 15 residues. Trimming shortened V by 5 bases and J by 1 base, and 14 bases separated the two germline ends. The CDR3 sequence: CATSGTPSSNYGYTF. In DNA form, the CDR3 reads TGTGCCACCAGCGGGACCCCCTCCAGTAACTATGGCTACACCTTC.

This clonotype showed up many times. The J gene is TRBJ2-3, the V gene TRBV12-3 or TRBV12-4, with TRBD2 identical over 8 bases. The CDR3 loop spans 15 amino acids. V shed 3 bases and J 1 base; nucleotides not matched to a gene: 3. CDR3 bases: TGTGCCAGCAGTTTCGGACTAGCAGGCACAGATACGCAGTATTTT. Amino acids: CASSFGLAGTDTQYF.

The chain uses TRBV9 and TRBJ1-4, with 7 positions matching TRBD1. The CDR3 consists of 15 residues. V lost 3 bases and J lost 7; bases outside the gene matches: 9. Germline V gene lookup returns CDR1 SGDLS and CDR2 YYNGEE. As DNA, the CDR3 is TGTGCCAGCAGCGGGGGGACAGACACACTTGAAAAACTGTTTTTT. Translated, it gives CASSGGTDTLEKLFF.